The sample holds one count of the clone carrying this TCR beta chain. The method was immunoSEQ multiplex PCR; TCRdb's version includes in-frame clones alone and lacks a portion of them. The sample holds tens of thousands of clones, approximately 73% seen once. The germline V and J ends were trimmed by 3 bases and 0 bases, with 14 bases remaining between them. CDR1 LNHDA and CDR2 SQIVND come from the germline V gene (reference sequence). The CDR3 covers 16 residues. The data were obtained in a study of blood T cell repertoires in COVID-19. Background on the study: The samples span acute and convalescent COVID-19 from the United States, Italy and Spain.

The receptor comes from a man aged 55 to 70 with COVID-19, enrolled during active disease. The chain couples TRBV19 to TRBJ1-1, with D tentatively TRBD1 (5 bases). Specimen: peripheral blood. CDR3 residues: CASSIGRGSMNTEAFF. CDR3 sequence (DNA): TGTGCCAGTAGTATCGGCCGGGGGAGCATGAACACTGAAGCTTTCTTT.